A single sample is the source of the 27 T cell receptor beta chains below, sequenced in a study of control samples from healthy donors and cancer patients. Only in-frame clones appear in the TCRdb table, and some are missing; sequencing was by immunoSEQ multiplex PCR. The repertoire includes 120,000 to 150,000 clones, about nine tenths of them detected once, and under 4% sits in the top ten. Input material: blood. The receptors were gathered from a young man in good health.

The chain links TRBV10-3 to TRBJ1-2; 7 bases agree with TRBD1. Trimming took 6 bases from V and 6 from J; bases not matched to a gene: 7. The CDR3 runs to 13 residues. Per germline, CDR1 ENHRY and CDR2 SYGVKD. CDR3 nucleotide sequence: TGTGCCATCAGCAACACAGGGGACAATGGCTACACCTTC. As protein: CAISNTGDNGYTF.

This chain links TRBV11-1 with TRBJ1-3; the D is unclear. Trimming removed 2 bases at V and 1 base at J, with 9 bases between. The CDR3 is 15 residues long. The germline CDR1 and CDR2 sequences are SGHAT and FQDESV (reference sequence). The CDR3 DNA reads TGTGCCAGCAGCTTATACGTTACATCTGGAAACACCATATATTTT. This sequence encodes CASSLYVTSGNTIYF.

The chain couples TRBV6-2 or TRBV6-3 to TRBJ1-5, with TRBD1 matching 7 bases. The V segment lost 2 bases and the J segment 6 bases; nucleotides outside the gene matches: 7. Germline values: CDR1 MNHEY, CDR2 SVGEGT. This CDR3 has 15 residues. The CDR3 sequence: CASSYGGGSFQPQHF. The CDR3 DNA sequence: TGTGCCAGCAGTTACGGAGGGGGCAGTTTTCAGCCCCAGCATTTT.

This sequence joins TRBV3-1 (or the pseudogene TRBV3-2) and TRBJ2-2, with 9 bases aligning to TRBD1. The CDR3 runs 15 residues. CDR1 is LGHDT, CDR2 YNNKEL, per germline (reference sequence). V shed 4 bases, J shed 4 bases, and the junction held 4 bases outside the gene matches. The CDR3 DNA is TGTGCCAGCAGCCTAGGGACAGGGCCCACCGGGGAGCTGTTTTTT. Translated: CASSLGTGPTGELFF.

CDR3 nucleotides: TGTGCCAGCACCTCCCCGGGACAGAAATTCTCTGGGGCCAACGTCCTGACTTTC. Amino acids: CASTSPGQKFSGANVLTF. The J gene is TRBJ2-6, the V gene TRBV5-6; 7 bases are a match to TRBD1. Germline V lookup: CDR1 SGHDT, CDR2 YYEEEE. This CDR3 is built from 18 residues. V was pared by 6 bases and J by 0 bases, with 12 bases of the junction left unmatched.

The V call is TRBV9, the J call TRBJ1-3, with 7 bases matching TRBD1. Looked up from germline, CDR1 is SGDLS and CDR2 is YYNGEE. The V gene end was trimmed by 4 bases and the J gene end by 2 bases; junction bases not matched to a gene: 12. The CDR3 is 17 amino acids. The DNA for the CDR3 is TGTGCCAGCAGCCCGATACGGACAGGACTTGCTGGAAACACCATATATTTT. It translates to CASSPIRTGLAGNTIYF. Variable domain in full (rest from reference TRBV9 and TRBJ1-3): DSGVTQTPKHLITATGQRVTLRCSPRSGDLSVYWYQQSLDQGLQFLIQYYNGEERAKGNILERFSAQQFPDLHSELNLSSLELGDSALYFCASSPIRTGLAGNTIYFGEGSWLTVV.

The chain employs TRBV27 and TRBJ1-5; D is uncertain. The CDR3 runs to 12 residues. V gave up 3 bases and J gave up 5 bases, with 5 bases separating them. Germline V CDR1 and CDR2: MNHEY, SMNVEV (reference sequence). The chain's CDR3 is CASSFLDQPQHF. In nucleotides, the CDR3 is TGTGCCAGCAGTTTTTTAGATCAGCCCCAGCATTTT.

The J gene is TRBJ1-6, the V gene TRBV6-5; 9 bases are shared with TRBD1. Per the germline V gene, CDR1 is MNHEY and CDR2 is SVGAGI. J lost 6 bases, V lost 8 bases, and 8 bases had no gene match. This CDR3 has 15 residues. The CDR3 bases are TGTGCCAGCGGGATAGGGGACAGGGCTAATTCACCCCTCCACTTT. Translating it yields CASGIGDRANSPLHF.

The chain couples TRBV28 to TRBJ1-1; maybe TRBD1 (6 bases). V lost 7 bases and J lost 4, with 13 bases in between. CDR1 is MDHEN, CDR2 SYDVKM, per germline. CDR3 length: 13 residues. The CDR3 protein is CASTVTGITEAFF. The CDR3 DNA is TGTGCCAGCACCGTAACAGGGATCACTGAAGCTTTCTTT.

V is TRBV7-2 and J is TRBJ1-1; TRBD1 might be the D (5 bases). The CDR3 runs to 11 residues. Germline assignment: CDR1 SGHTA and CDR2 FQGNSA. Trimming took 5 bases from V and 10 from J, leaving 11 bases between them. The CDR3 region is CASSPTGGAFF. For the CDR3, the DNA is TGTGCCAGCAGCCCCACAGGAGGAGCTTTCTTT.

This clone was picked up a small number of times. DNA of the CDR3: TGTGCCAGCAGCTTAGATCGTAGGGGTGAAAAACTGTTTTTT. It yields the protein CASSLDRRGEKLFF. This chain uses TRBV11-2 with TRBJ1-4; D perhaps matches TRBD1 (5 bases). Germline assignment: CDR1 SGHAT and CDR2 FQNNGV. CDR3 length: 14 residues. The V gene lost 0 bases and the J gene lost 7 bases, with 9 bases spanning the gap.

This CDR3 reads CASSESVAGVYNEQFF. The CDR3 nucleotides read TGCGCCAGCAGTGAGTCTGTAGCGGGGGTTTACAATGAGCAGTTCTTC. V is TRBV10-1 and J is TRBJ2-1; 9 bases align to TRBD2. CDR3 length equals 16 residues. J lost 4 bases, V lost 0 bases, and 4 bases had no gene match. Germline CDR1 WNHNN, CDR2 SYGVQD (reference sequence).

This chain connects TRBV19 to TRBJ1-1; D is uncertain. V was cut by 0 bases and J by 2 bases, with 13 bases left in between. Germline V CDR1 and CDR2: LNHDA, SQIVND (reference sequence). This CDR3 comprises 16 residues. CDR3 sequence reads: CASSIDPWTVNTEAFF. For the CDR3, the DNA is TGTGCCAGTAGTATAGATCCCTGGACCGTTAACACTGAAGCTTTCTTT. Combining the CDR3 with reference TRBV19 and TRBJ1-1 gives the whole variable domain DGGITQSPKYLFRKEGQNVTLSCEQNLNHDAMYWYRQDPGQGLRLIYYSQIVNDFQKGDIAEGYSVSREKKESFPLTVTSAQKNPTAFYLCASSIDPWTVNTEAFFGQGTRLTVV.

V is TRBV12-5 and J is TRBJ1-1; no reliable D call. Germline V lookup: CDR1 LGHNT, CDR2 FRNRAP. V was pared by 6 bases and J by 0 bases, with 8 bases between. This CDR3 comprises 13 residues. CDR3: CASGDGMNTEAFF. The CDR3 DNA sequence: TGTGCTAGTGGGGACGGAATGAACACTGAAGCTTTCTTT. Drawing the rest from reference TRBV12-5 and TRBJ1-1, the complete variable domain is DARVTQTPRHKVTEMGQEVTMRCQPILGHNTVFWYRQTMMQGLELLAYFRNRAPLDDSGMPKDRFSAEMPDATLATLKIQPSEPRDSAVYFCASGDGMNTEAFFGQGTRLTVV.

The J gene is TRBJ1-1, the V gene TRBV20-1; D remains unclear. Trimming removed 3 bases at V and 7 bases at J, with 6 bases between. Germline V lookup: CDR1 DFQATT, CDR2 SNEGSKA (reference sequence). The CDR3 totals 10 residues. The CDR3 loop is CSASKVEAFF. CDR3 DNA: TGCAGTGCTAGCAAGGTTGAAGCTTTCTTT.

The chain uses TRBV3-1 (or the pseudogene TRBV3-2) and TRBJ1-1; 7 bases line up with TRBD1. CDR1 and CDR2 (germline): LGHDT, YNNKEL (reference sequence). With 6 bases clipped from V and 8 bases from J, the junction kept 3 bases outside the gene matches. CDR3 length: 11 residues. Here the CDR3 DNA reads TGTGCCAGCAGACAACAGGGGGAAGCTTTCTTT. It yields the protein CASRQQGEAFF.

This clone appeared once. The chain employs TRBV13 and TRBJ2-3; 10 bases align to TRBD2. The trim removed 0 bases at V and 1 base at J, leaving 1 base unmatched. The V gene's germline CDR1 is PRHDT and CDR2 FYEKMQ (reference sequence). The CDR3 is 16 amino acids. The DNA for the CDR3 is TGTGCCAGCAGCTTAGGCCTAGCGGGGGGCACAGATACGCAGTATTTT. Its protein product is CASSLGLAGGTDTQYF.

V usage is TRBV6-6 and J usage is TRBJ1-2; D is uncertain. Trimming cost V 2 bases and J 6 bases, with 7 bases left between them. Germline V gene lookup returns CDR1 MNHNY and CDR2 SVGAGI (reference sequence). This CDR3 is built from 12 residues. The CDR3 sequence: CASSYIGDGYTF. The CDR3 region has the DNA TGTGCCAGCAGTTACATAGGTGATGGCTACACCTTC.

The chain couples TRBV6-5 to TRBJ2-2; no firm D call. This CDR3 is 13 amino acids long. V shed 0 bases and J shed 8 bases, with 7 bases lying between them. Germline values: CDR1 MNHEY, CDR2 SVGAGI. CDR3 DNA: TGTGCCAGCAGTTACTCATTATCTGGGGAGCTGTTTTTT. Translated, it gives CASSYSLSGELFF.

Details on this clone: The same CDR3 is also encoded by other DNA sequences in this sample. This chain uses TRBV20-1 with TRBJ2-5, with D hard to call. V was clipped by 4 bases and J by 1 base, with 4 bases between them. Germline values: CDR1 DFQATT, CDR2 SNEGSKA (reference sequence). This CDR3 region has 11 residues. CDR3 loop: CSAKGQETQYF. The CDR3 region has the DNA TGCAGTGCTAAGGGCCAAGAGACCCAGTACTTC.

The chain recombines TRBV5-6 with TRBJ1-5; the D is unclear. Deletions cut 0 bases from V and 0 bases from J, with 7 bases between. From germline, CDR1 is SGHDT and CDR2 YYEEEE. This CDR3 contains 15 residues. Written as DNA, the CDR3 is TGTGCCAGCAGCTTGGCCCCCAGTAGCAATCAGCCCCAGCATTTT. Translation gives CASSLAPSSNQPQHF.

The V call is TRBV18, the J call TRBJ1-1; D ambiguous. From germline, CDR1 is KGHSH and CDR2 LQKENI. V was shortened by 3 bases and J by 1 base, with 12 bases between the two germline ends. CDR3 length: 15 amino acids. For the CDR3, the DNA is TGTGCCAGCTCACCCGAAGGGCAGAAGAACACTGAAGCTTTCTTT. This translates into CASSPEGQKNTEAFF.

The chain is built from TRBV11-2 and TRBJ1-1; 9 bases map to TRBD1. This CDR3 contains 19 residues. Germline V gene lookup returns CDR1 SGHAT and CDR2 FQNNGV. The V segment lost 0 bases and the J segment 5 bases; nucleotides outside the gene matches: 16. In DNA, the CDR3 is TGTGCCAGCAGCTTAGAAGGGACAGGGTTTACAGATGAACGGACTGAAGCTTTCTTT. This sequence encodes CASSLEGTGFTDERTEAFF.

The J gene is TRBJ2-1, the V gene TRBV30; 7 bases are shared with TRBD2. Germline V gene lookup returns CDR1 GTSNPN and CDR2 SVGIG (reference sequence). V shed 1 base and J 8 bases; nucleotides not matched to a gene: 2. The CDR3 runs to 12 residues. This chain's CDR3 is CAWSGLAYEQFF. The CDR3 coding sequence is TGTGCCTGGAGTGGACTAGCCTATGAGCAGTTCTTC.

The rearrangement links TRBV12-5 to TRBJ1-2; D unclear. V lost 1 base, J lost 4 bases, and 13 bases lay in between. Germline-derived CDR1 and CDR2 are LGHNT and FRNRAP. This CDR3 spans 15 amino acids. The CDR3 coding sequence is TGTGCTAGTGGTTTGGGAAGAACAGTCCTCTATGGCTACACCTTC. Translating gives CASGLGRTVLYGYTF.

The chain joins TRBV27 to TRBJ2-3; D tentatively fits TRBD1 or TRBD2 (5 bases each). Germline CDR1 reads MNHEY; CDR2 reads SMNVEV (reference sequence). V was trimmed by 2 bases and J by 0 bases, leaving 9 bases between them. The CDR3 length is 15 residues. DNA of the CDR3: TGTGCCAGCAGTTTACGGGGACCTAGCACAGATACGCAGTATTTT. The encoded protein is CASSLRGPSTDTQYF.

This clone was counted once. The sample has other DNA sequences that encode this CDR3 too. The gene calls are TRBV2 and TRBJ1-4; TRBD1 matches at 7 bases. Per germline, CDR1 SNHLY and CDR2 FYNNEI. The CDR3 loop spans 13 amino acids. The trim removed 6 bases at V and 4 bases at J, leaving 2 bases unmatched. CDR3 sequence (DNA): TGTGCCAGCAGGAACAGGGGTAATGAAAAACTGTTTTTT. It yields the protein CASRNRGNEKLFF.